The 25 T cell receptor beta chains given below trace back to one sample, sequenced in a study of identical twins. TCRdb called the 5' RACE reads again in MiXCR, with one record for every CDR3 protein. The sample yields roughly 1.6 million distinct CDR3 sequences, less than 35% seen once. Sequencing used cord blood. The receptor source for this set is a newborn girl in good health.

On this clonotype itself: A much bigger clone sits one base away, suggesting this may be a read error. The V gene is TRBV29-1, the J gene TRBJ2-1; perhaps TRBD2 as D (5 bases). This CDR3 region has 14 residues. Germline-derived CDR1 and CDR2 are SQVTM and ANQGSEA. The V and J ends lost 2 bases and 10 bases respectively, with 18 bases between them. Here the CDR3 reads CSVENGEGTYEQFF. The DNA for the CDR3 is TGCAGCGTTGAAAATGGAGAGGGTACCTACGAGCAGTTCTTC.

V and J are TRBV7-8 and TRBJ2-4, with TRBD2 matching over 10 bases. Germline CDR1 SGHVS, CDR2 FQNEAQ. The trim removed 5 bases at V and 0 bases at J, leaving 10 bases unmatched. The CDR3 consists of 18 residues. CDR3 in DNA: TGTGCCAGCAGCCGGAAGAGACTAGCGGGTCTAGCCAAAAACATTCAGTACTTC. This encodes CASSRKRLAGLAKNIQYF.

The V and J genes are TRBV9 and TRBJ1-2; D is possibly TRBD1 (6 bases). V was trimmed by 0 bases and J by 6 bases, leaving 18 bases between them. Germline V gives CDR1 SGDLS, CDR2 YYNGEE. This CDR3 region has 16 residues. The CDR3 DNA reads TGTGCCAGCAGCGTAGAGGGGGGGACGCCAAGGGATGGCTACACCTTC. This gives the protein CASSVEGGTPRDGYTF.

This clonotype was recorded a few times. J is TRBJ1-2 and V is TRBV15, with D possibly matching TRBD1 (6 bases). The V and J ends lost 1 base and 3 bases respectively, with 6 bases between them. The CDR3 is 13 residues long. Germline V gene data show CDR1 as LNHNV and CDR2 as YYDKDF (reference sequence). CDR3 nucleotide sequence: TGTGCCACCAGCAGAGGGACAGACTATGGCTACACCTTC. It specifies CATSRGTDYGYTF.

The chain employs TRBV6-5 and TRBJ1-2; 8 bases map to TRBD1. Germline V CDR1 and CDR2: MNHEY, SVGAGI. The CDR3 consists of 15 residues. V gave up 0 bases and J gave up 4 bases; unmatched junction bases: 4. CDR3 region: CASSYSGRGLYGYTF. The CDR3 DNA is TGTGCCAGCAGTTACTCGGGCAGGGGGCTCTATGGCTACACCTTC.

The J gene is TRBJ2-6, the V gene TRBV20-1; a possible D gene is TRBD1 (6 bases). CDR3 length equals 13 residues. V lost 6 bases to trimming and J lost 2 bases, with 8 bases between them. Germline V gives CDR1 DFQATT, CDR2 SNEGSKA (reference sequence). CDR3 loop: CSAKGAGANVLTF. The DNA of the CDR3 is TGCAGTGCAAAGGGGGCTGGGGCCAACGTCCTGACTTTC.

The chain has TRBV3-1 and TRBJ2-7, with 8 bases lining up with TRBD2. CDR1 LGHDT and CDR2 YNNKEL come from the germline V gene (reference sequence). The V segment lost 4 bases and the J segment 2 bases; nucleotides outside the gene matches: 10. The CDR3 spans 16 residues. DNA of the CDR3: TGTGCCAGCAGCCCTTGGGATAGCGGGACTACCTACGAGCAGTACTTC. This gives the protein CASSPWDSGTTYEQYF.

The chain employs TRBV13 and TRBJ2-7; either TRBD1 or TRBD2 may fit D (5 bases each). The CDR3 is made up of 15 amino acids. CDR1 PRHDT and CDR2 FYEKMQ come from the germline V gene (reference sequence). Between the trimmed V and J ends, which lost 5 bases and 7 bases, there was a span of 21 bases. The CDR3: CASSPGPSRLREQYF. Written as DNA, the CDR3 is TGTGCCAGCAGCCCGGGACCCTCGCGGCTCCGTGAGCAGTACTTC.

The sample holds a few counts of this clonotype. The chain recombines TRBV27 with TRBJ1-5; D perhaps matches TRBD1 (5 bases). Germline values: CDR1 MNHEY, CDR2 SMNVEV (reference sequence). The CDR3 length is 13 residues. Trimming shortened V by 10 bases and J by 0 bases, and 10 bases separated the two germline ends. The CDR3 DNA sequence: TGTGCCACTGGGGCCTCTAGCAATCAGCCCCAGCATTTT. Translated: CATGASSNQPQHF.

This clonotype occurred many times. The chain recombines TRBV4-2 with TRBJ2-4; D gene ambiguous. The V gene lost 4 bases and the J gene lost 0 bases, with 19 bases spanning the gap. This CDR3 comprises 18 residues. Germline V gene data show CDR1 as LGHNA and CDR2 as YNFKEQ. The CDR3: CASSPYGQSLLAKNIQYF. The CDR3 coding sequence is TGTGCCAGCAGCCCCTATGGTCAGTCCCTCCTAGCCAAAAACATTCAGTACTTC.

The chain couples TRBV20-1 to TRBJ2-3, with D possibly matching TRBD2 (6 bases). The CDR3 totals 15 residues. V lost 5 bases and J lost 6, with 21 bases in between. The V gene's germline CDR1 is DFQATT and CDR2 SNEGSKA (reference sequence). CDR3 loop: CSAEGTPRAPDTQYF. DNA of the CDR3: TGCAGTGCTGAAGGGACTCCGAGGGCCCCGGATACGCAGTATTTT.

The chain recombines TRBV20-1 with TRBJ2-3; D call uncertain. V was clipped by 5 bases and J by 4 bases, with 7 bases between them. Germline V gene sequence: CDR1 DFQATT, CDR2 SNEGSKA (reference sequence). The CDR3 has 11 residues. In nucleotides, the CDR3 is TGCAGTGCTTATCTTGCAGATACGCAGTATTTT. This sequence encodes CSAYLADTQYF.

The chain employs TRBV19 and TRBJ2-4; TRBD1 aligns across 9 bases. The J call may not be correct, given that the DNA end is closer to TRBJ2-7. In germline, CDR1 is LNHDA, CDR2 SQIVND (reference sequence). CDR3 size: 14 residues. The CDR3 coding sequence is TGTGCCAGTAGTATCCCCGGGACAGGGAACGAGCAGTACTTC. Translating it yields CASSIPGTGNEQYF.

J is TRBJ2-7 and V is TRBV10-3, with 10 positions matching TRBD2. Germline CDR1 reads ENHRY; CDR2 reads SYGVKD. The CDR3 contains 13 residues. Trimming at V came to 5 bases and at J to 5 bases, leaving 3 bases not matched to a gene. The CDR3 loop is CAISSGTSDEQYF. The DNA for the CDR3 is TGTGCCATCAGTTCCGGGACTAGCGACGAGCAGTACTTC.

A few counts support this clonotype. The chain employs TRBV5-1 and TRBJ2-3; D remains ambiguous. This CDR3 is 15 amino acids long. CDR1 and CDR2 from the germline V gene are SGHRS and YFSETQ. Trimming removed 6 bases from V and 0 bases from J, with 14 bases in between. The CDR3 DNA reads TGCGCCAGCACCGTCTCTGCCTTTAGCACAGATACGCAGTATTTT. Its translation is CASTVSAFSTDTQYF.

This clonotype was detected ten times or more. The chain is built from TRBV3-1 and TRBJ2-5; D ambiguous. V was shortened by 4 bases and J by 9 bases, with 18 bases between the two germline ends. The length of the CDR3 is 14 residues. The V gene's germline CDR1 is LGHDT and CDR2 YNNKEL (reference sequence). CDR3 region: CASSPLITGEAQYF. CDR3 nucleotides: TGTGCCAGCAGCCCCCTGATCACGGGCGAGGCCCAGTACTTC.

The gene calls are TRBV24-1 and TRBJ2-7; D is unresolved. V gave up 0 bases and J gave up 5 bases, with 10 bases separating them. This CDR3 contains 14 residues. The germline CDR1 and CDR2 sequences are KGHDR and SFDVKD. As DNA, the CDR3 is TGTGCCACCAGTGATTTGTCCAAGGGCGACGAGCAGTACTTC. The encoded protein is CATSDLSKGDEQYF.

This clonotype was found a few times. Here the CDR3 reads CASRIQGRGTDTQYF. The CDR3 nucleotides read TGTGCCAGCAGAATACAAGGAAGGGGCACAGATACGCAGTATTTT. The chain joins TRBV6-6 to TRBJ2-3; unclear D gene. The CDR3 length is 15 residues. V was clipped by 6 bases and J by 1 base, with 14 bases between them. Germline V gene sequence: CDR1 MNHNY, CDR2 SVGAGI (reference sequence).

In its sample, this clonotype was seen a few times. The CDR3 nucleotides are TGCGCCAGCAGCTTGGAGTTCCTGGCGGGAGGGCCAATCGGGCAGTTCTTC. This codes for CASSLEFLAGGPIGQFF. V gene TRBV5-1 combines with J gene TRBJ2-1, with 9 nucleotides matching TRBD2. The CDR3 length is 17 residues. V dropped 0 bases and J dropped 12; count of bases not matched to a gene: 16. Germline loops: CDR1 SGHRS, CDR2 YFSETQ.

The table lists this clonotype with a few counts. V gene TRBV7-9 combines with J gene TRBJ2-7, with TRBD1 as a possible D gene (6 bases). Germline V lookup: CDR1 SEHNR, CDR2 FQNEAQ (reference sequence). The CDR3 has 14 residues. V lost 2 bases and J 5 bases, leaving 13 bases between the germline ends. CDR3 nucleotides: TGTGCCAGCAGCTTAAGAGGCAGGGGCCACGAGCAGTACTTC. As protein: CASSLRGRGHEQYF. The full variable domain, in which reference TRBV7-9 and TRBJ2-7 provide the parts outside the CDR3, is DTGVSQNPRHKITKRGQNVTFRCDPISEHNRLYWYRQTLGQGPEFLTYFQNEAQLEKSRLLSDRFSAERPKGSFSTLEIQRTEQGDSAMYLCASSLRGRGHEQYFGPGTRLTVT.

The chain links TRBV4-2 to TRBJ2-3; TRBD2 matches at 7 bases. The length of the CDR3 is 16 residues. V shed 0 bases, J shed 6 bases, and the junction held 9 bases outside the gene matches. Germline values: CDR1 LGHNA, CDR2 YNFKEQ. The CDR3 sequence is CASSQDLGGSFDTQYF. DNA of the CDR3: TGTGCCAGCAGCCAAGATCTGGGCGGGAGCTTCGATACGCAGTATTTT.

In this sample, this clonotype turned up once. This sequence joins TRBV20-1 and TRBJ2-1, with 9 bases matching TRBD2. The CDR3 consists of 16 residues. With V trimmed by 1 base and J by 9 bases, 13 bases remained unmatched. Germline V lookup: CDR1 DFQATT, CDR2 SNEGSKA (reference sequence). This CDR3 is CSARAPGTSSVGEQFF. The CDR3 DNA reads as TGCAGTGCTAGAGCCCCCGGGACTAGCAGCGTAGGTGAGCAGTTCTTC.

Only a few counts were recorded for this clonotype. V is TRBV5-1 and J is TRBJ2-3; the D is unclear. Germline lookup yields CDR1 SGHRS and CDR2 YFSETQ. The CDR3 extends over 13 amino acids. V lost 3 bases and J 4 bases, leaving 9 bases between the germline ends. The CDR3 region is CASSWLGPDTQYF. CDR3 bases: TGCGCCAGCAGCTGGTTAGGTCCAGATACGCAGTATTTT. The full variable domain, with the rest looked up from reference TRBV5-1 and TRBJ2-3, is KAGVTQTPRYLIKTRGQQVTLSCSPISGHRSVSWYQQTPGQGLQFLFEYFSETQRNKGNFPGRFSGRQFSNSRSEMNVSTLELGDSALYLCASSWLGPDTQYFGPGTRLTVL.

The chain combines TRBV4-1 with TRBJ2-1; D call uncertain. CDR3 length equals 16 residues. CDR1 is MGHRA, CDR2 YSYEKL, per germline. V was shortened by 3 bases and J by 8 bases, with 20 bases between the two germline ends. CDR3 in amino acids: CASSQMGNLVPHEQFF. The CDR3 coding sequence is TGCGCCAGCAGCCAGATGGGGAACCTAGTACCCCATGAGCAGTTCTTC.

This chain's CDR3 is CSAVAGTGATYEQYF. The CDR3 nucleotides are TGCAGTGCTGTGGCGGGGACAGGGGCGACCTACGAGCAGTACTTC. V and J are TRBV20-1 and TRBJ2-7; 10 bases line up with TRBD1. The V and J ends lost 5 bases and 2 bases, in that order; junction bases with no gene match: 9. Germline CDR1 DFQATT, CDR2 SNEGSKA (reference sequence). CDR3 length equals 15 residues.